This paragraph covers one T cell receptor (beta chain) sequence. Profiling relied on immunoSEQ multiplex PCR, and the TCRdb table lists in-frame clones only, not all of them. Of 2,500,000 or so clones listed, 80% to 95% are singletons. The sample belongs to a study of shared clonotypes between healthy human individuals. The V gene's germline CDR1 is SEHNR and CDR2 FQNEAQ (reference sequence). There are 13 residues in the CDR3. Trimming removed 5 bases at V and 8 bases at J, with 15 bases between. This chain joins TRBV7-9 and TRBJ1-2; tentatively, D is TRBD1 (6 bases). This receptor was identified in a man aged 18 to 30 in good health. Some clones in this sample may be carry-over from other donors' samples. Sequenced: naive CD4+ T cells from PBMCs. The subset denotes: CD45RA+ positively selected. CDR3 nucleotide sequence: TGTGCCAGCAGCACGGAACAGGGAGGCGGCTACACCTTC. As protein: CASSTEQGGGYTF.